These T cell receptor beta chains were read from a single sample in a study of cytomegalovirus exposure and HLA in healthy donors. Sequenced by immunoSEQ multiplex PCR; TCRdb stores in-frame clones only, minus some. The sample includes 100,000 to 150,000 clones, over 70% of them seen just once. Sequenced input: PBMCs. The receptors come from a woman in her forties or fifties in good health and CMV-seronegative. The CDR3 runs from the conserved cysteine through the conserved F or W. D genes are given only for firm matches. Clone sizes are given selectively: once, few, many, or a class where the clone is expanded.

d_call | j_call | v_call | cdr3_length | clone_size | cdr3_aa
TRBD1 | TRBJ2-7 | TRBV28 | 16 | NA | CATFSRDRTPSYEQYF
TRBD1 | TRBJ2-7 | TRBV6-5 | 14 | NA | CASSWGQGAYEQYF
NA | TRBJ2-6 | TRBV5-8 | 17 | NA | CASSLALTISGANVLTF
NA | TRBJ1-2 | TRBV5-8 | 15 | few | CASSLADRSIGGYTF
NA | TRBJ2-3 | TRBV29-1 | 14 | NA | CSVGGVGRTDTQYF
TRBD1 | TRBJ1-3 | TRBV5-1 | 15 | NA | CASSATDRFGNTIYF
TRBD2 | TRBJ2-3 | TRBV7-2 | 15 | NA | CASSLVAGYTDTQYF
NA | TRBJ2-7 | TRBV30 | 15 | few | CAWRVGTNPHYEQYF
TRBD1 | TRBJ2-1 | TRBV28 | 14 | NA | CASFGTGGYNEQFF
NA | TRBJ1-5 | TRBV2 | 13 | NA | CASSLMTDQPQHF
TRBD2 | TRBJ2-3 | TRBV7-9 | 13 | NA | CASSTGGPHTQYF
NA | TRBJ2-3 | TRBV27 | 16 | NA | CASNHRRGKLTDTQYF
NA | NA | TRBV18 | 13 | NA | CASSQGQPYEQYF
NA | TRBJ1-1 | TRBV7-2 | 13 | NA | CASSLLMNTEAFF
NA | TRBJ2-7 | TRBV25-1 | 13 | NA | CASTGRTVYEQYF
TRBD1 | TRBJ2-7 | TRBV19 | 18 | few | CASRSGTAKERPYDEQYF
NA | TRBJ1-1 | TRBV19 | 15 | NA | CASLPGHTVGTEAFF
TRBD1 | TRBJ2-6 | TRBV30 | 15 | NA | CASIDRETGANVLTF
TRBD2 | NA | TRBV5-4 | 15 | NA | CASSLTSGQGYEQYF
NA | TRBJ1-3 | TRBV28 | 17 | NA | CASSFLNWGVSGNTIYF
TRBD1 | TRBJ1-2 | TRBV7-2 | 15 | few | CASSPTGTANYGYTF
NA | TRBJ2-7 | TRBV5-8 | 12 | NA | CASSFRVNEQYF
TRBD2 | TRBJ2-1 | TRBV4-2 | 17 | NA | CASSQDLGGSSYNEQFF
TRBD1 | TRBJ1-4 | TRBV9 | 14 | NA | CASSGTGGNEKLFF
NA | TRBJ2-5 | TRBV28 | 16 | NA | CASSLTRQGGQETQYF
TRBD2 | TRBJ2-1 | TRBV7-2 | 18 | NA | CASSLVTSGSIVPNEQFF
TRBD2 | TRBJ2-3 | TRBV10-3 | 16 | NA | CASTLSGSASTDTQYF
TRBD2 | TRBJ2-2 | TRBV30 | 14 | NA | CAWSVLAWPGELFF
NA | TRBJ1-3 | TRBV18 | 16 | NA | CASSPPNRVSGNTIYF
NA | TRBJ1-3 | TRBV4-3 | 16 | NA | CASSPLVSLTGNTIYF
NA | TRBJ1-1 | TRBV18 | 16 | once | CASSPIPGLMNTEAFF
NA | TRBJ2-7 | TRBV7-2 | 14 | few | CASSLDFGGYEQYF
NA | TRBJ2-1 | TRBV11-2 | 15 | NA | CASSLRRGSYNEQFF
NA | TRBJ2-7 | TRBV7-8 | 12 | few | CASSLDRSEQYF
TRBD2 | TRBJ2-1 | TRBV7-2 | 14 | few | CASSSTSGAIGKFF
NA | TRBJ2-3 | TRBV5-6 | 13 | NA | CASRLQGPDTQYF
NA | TRBJ2-4 | TRBV29-1 | 13 | few | CSVVLSQGNIQYF
NA | NA | TRBV28 | 14 | NA | CASTPSGGLGEQYF
NA | TRBJ2-1 | TRBV7-9 | 15 | NA | CASGGSLLAFNEQFF
TRBD1 | TRBJ1-5 | TRBV7-2 | 13 | NA | CASRTDRDQPQHF
NA | TRBJ2-5 | TRBV7-2 | 13 | NA | CASSLGAVETQYF